This TCR beta chain was observed in a study of radiotherapy plus CTLA-4 blockade in lung cancer (dated by TCRdb to the late 2010s). In the study overall: Among enrolled patients, about 17% had an objective response and 31% reached disease control. What the research found in general, with its limitations: The strongest predictors of response were reported to be early dynamic shifts in blood T cell clones along with a rise in serum interferon-beta following radiation. After treatment with radiotherapy and ipilimumab, TCR clones that originated in tumors expanded in peripheral blood.

Including cysteine and phenylalanine, the CDR3 has 14 amino acids. Kept here is only the CDR3 DNA, which spans 42 bases and is read in frame from base 1. According to the germline V gene (reference sequence), CDR1 reads MNHNY and CDR2 reads SVGAGI. At the junction V is shortened by 6 bases and J by 1 base; bases outside the gene matches: 3. Receptors were amplified or captured by the immunoSEQ multiplex PCR assay. The source is immuneACCESS, and TCRdb retained only in-frame sequences with V and J called. Part of the clones is not carried over; for the studies checked, unresolved V genes explain less than half of this, and the remainder is unexplained. In all, the sample holds approximately 52,000 clones, and approximately 80% of those were seen once. Of the sample, 2% to 3% falls within the top ten clones. On this clone: This clone's antigen is unknown. Base qualities are not recorded, but no much larger clone differs from it by a single base.

In this study, focal radiation therapy paired with CTLA-4 blockade (ipilimumab) was tested in patients who had chemo-refractory metastatic non-small-cell lung cancer. The chain employs TRBV6-6 and TRBJ1-1; the central 9 bases match TRBD1. Material: peripheral blood, obtained from a patient treated with radiotherapy plus ipilimumab. The sequence came from a human donor with non-small cell lung cancer whose response to radiotherapy plus ipilimumab could not be evaluated. The sequenced DNA: TGTGCCAGCAGGTCGGGACAGGGGAACACTGAAGCTTTCTTT. Translated, this gives CASRSGQGNTEAFF.